The clone carrying this T cell receptor beta chain was counted only a few times. Antigen unknown. The study reverse transcribed the entire isolated RNA, so it sequenced expressed TCRB transcripts. The data were produced by immunoSEQ multiplex PCR, yet TCRdb's version contains in-frame clones alone and is incomplete. This table has roughly 700,000 clones, roughly an eighth appearing once. The germline V gene has CDR1 SGHAT and CDR2 FQDESV (reference sequence). CDR3 length: 14 residues. V gave up 0 bases and J gave up 1 base, with 6 bases separating them. All sorted populations exceeded 98% purity. The data were obtained in a study of beta chain features in type 1 diabetes. In the study overall: Age, gender, cell numbers and subset yield matched between patients and controls. Study-wide results and limits: TCRB CDR3 length was moderately but significantly reduced in all four CD4+ subsets of Type 1 diabetes patients.

V is TRBV11-1 and J is TRBJ1-1; no clear D gene. The TCR was taken from a man between 18 and 35 years old with type 1 diabetes. The sequenced sample was naive CD4+ T cells from blood. The CDR3 sequence is CASSLARGNTEAFF. CDR3 in DNA: TGTGCCAGCAGCTTAGCCCGAGGGAACACTGAAGCTTTCTTT.